One T cell receptor beta chain is described in this entry. Its antigen specificity is not known. The cohort comprised hundreds of healthy bone marrow donors. Cohort members were all nominally healthy when sampled, although unrecorded immune exposures were likely present. The donor tested CMV seropositive and was one of the 289 seropositive cohort members. A peripheral blood sample was provided by each donor, and peripheral blood mononuclear cells were used for TCR beta sequencing. The Qiagen DNeasy Blood Extraction Kit was used to extract genomic DNA from the blood cell samples. The CDR3 spans 13 residues, from the cysteine through the phenylalanine. Only CDR3 DNA remains: 39 bases, in frame from the first base. The germline V gene provides CDR1 SGHAT and CDR2 FQNNGV. After removal of 8 bases from V and 0 bases from J, the junction retains 2 bases not matched to a gene. Library construction relied on the immunoSEQ multiplex PCR assay. For the multiplex PCR, a mixture combining 60 forward primers for TCR Vbeta segments and 13 reverse primers for TCR Jbeta segments was used. The CDR3 region of rearranged TCR beta genes was amplified from genomic DNA with a multiplex PCR assay. Amplified TCR beta libraries were sequenced as 87-base-pair reads on the Illumina HiSeq System. In the paper's pipeline: A later analysis counted approximately 84 million unique TCR beta chains across the 650 to 700 repertoires, and 9.5 million to 11 million of these chains were shared by at least two donors. To remove PCR and sequencing errors, raw reads were error-corrected and collapsed into unique sequences using a nearest-neighbor algorithm that merged closely related sequences. To assign V, D and J gene segments, CDR3 sequences were aligned to IMGT reference sequences. For a sequence to be retained, at least a six-nucleotide match to both a V gene segment and a J gene segment was required. Rearrangements were called productive when the CDR3 lacked stop codons and stayed in frame with V and J; all others were non-productive. CDR3 was defined according to IMGT convention as the region running from the second conserved V-encoded cysteine to the conserved J-encoded phenylalanine. The earlier analysis of about 590 of the donors excluded sequences that lacked an unambiguous match to a single V gene segment. An earlier analysis of several hundred of the donors classified V segments as functional when productive rearrangements were above 56.7% and as segregating when the standard deviation between donors was above 5%. A statistical classification framework was built for diagnosing cytomegalovirus status from the catalog of TCR beta chain sequences. V and J gene assignment, in a later analysis, came from comparing TCR nucleotide sequences with IMGT/GENE-DB human TR gene sequences. The TCRdist pipeline was used in a later analysis to assign CDR3 sequences and most-parsimonious VDJ recombination scenarios. In a later analysis, every TCR beta chain was defined by the combination of its CDR3 amino acid sequence and its V-gene family, and reads without a unique V-gene family were dropped. In a later analysis, 500 to 700 highly shared, low-generation-probability nucleotide sequences were removed to address suspected cross-contamination and a sequencing artifact. A later analysis calculated a clonal expansion index for each public chain from normalized within-repertoire ranks of inferred template counts. In a later analysis, generation probabilities were computed using a VDJ recombination model fitted to out-of-frame rearrangements, and the results were checked against IGoR. Hypergeometric tests were used in a later analysis to score TCR-TCR, TCR-HLA and TCR-CMV co-occurrence, with a repertoire-size bias correction applied to the TCR pairs. In a later analysis, false discovery rates were estimated by permuting HLA or CMV assignments 20 times. In a later analysis, co-occurring TCRs were grouped using DBSCAN, with TCRdist sequence similarity added in when clustering inside HLA-allele-positive subsets. Repertoires with fewer than 30,000 or more than 120,000 public chains, plus five repertoires with anomalous nucleotide sharing, were excluded from co-occurrence clustering. The immuneACCESS repertoire file appears here via TCRdb, limited to in-frame rearrangements. These files lack a portion of the clones; in checked studies, under half of the deficit traces to unresolved V genes, and the cause of the others is not known. The V and J calls and clone size come from that table; D and trimming were worked out from the DNA. This sample's listing comprises approximately 210,000 clones. About 1% of the sample lies in the top ten.

This sample is drawn from a study of cytomegalovirus exposure and HLA in healthy donors (dated 2017 in TCRdb). About the full investigation: An earlier analysis of several hundred of the donors reported under 300 Gb of sequence data and 95 million to 140 million unique TCR beta sequences obtained from roughly 180 million T cells. An earlier analysis of about 600 of the donors used high-throughput TCR beta sequencing to judge whether each TCR beta V gene segment behaved as functional or pseudogenic. Five DR-DQ haplotypes were handled as single units for association and clustering because linkage in the cohort was strong. All discovery cohort repertoires had been generated using a single sequencing platform. Roughly 300 gigabases of sequencing data and some 85 million unique TCR sequences were included in an early release covering 550 to 800 HLA-typed donors. The study was designed to test whether signatures of past pathogen exposure could be identified by cataloging public T cell receptors. To predict cytomegalovirus infection status, the study brought together high-throughput TCR immunosequencing, statistical association of individual TCRs with disease status, and machine learning. HLA typing covered class I and class II loci at four-digit resolution. The number of donors typed differed by locus, with about 620-630 for A, B, C, DRB1 and DQB1, 522 for DQA1, over 600 for DPA1, and under 490 for DPB1. Among about 400 genotyped donors of the cohort, an average of roughly 230,000 unique TCR beta nucleotide sequences was sequenced per donor, of which about 18% were non-productive. Genome-wide SNP genotypes for about 60% of the 666 donors were used in a later genetic analysis, which treated that subset as a discovery cohort. In the later analysis, no new phenotypic data were used to find candidate immune exposures; instead, reliance was placed on TCR beta sequences and their occurrence across donors. In addition to the first cohort of several hundred subjects, a separate validation cohort of 120 different subjects was used. The study used immunosequencing to profile the T cell repertoires of under 700 subjects and linked those repertoires to cytomegalovirus serostatus. Donor age, sex, ethnicity and CMV serostatus were compiled alongside the repertoire data. To study patterns of TCR occurrence, a later analysis re-analyzed previously published TCR beta repertoires from 650 to 750 donors and added high-resolution HLA genotyping. Among the approximately 420 genotyped donors, roughly 80% belonged to the genetic ancestry cluster associated with self-reported Caucasian donors. The full study reports these points: This cohort had only TCR beta chains sequenced, and the lack of alpha or paired-chain data limited which features could be detected. While some public TCRs were present in many individuals, most TCR sequences turned up only very rarely across donors. Correlated functional status among segregating V segments might reflect linkage disequilibrium, but an unknown experimental factor could not be ruled out. Some IMGT-functional V segments, including TRBV6-2 and TRBV6-3, could not be told apart with the 87-base-pair reads, so those segments were excluded. An association between a missense DCLRE1C variant and V-gene and J-gene trimming of TCR beta chains was found in a later genetic analysis and replicated in an independent cohort. When HLA alleles, especially DR and DQ, strongly co-occurred, attributing TCR associations to individual alleles was difficult. Around 16 rarely observed V segments, including chromosome 9 orphons, were excluded from the earlier analysis of a few hundred of the donors because counts were too low. Because HLA typing was missing for some donors at each locus, association tests included only the typed subset. Broadly in line with IMGT annotations, most TCR beta V segments showed up in productive rearrangements about 90% or about 30% of the time in an earlier analysis of some 590 of the donors. A later analysis associated approximately 17,000 TCR beta sequences with specific HLA alleles at a false discovery rate of 0.05. Cytomegalovirus status was reported to be diagnosed by the classifier with high specificity and sensitivity in both the original and validation cohorts. Sequencing depth was assumed to be roughly uniform across donors in the presence/absence analyses, though that assumption may not hold. It was suggested by the authors that the approach could potentially be generalized to other disease states and immunological phenotypes. Several of the top co-occurrence clusters appeared to be linked to parvovirus B19, influenza, CMV and Epstein-Barr virus, according to a later analysis. In a later analysis, TCR association rates were found to vary across HLA loci, with the most associated TCRs seen for DRB1 alleles and the fewest for HLA-C alleles. In a later genetic analysis, fewer N-insertions in productive TCRs were reported among donors in an Asian-associated ancestry cluster than the roughly 700-donor mean. A total of some 180 TCR beta chains were listed by the study as associated with cytomegalovirus. Immune exposure information for the cohort was limited to CMV serostatus. A further reported finding was that TCR beta sequences accurately predicted the HLA-A and HLA-B alleles for most subjects in the first cohort. In a later analysis, HLA-associated TCR beta chains showed more clonal expansion and lower generation probabilities than non-associated chains that were equally common. The sequencing pipeline was judged likely to have produced a cluster of highly shared sequence variants as a technical artifact. Three of the identified cytomegalovirus-associated TCR beta chains were confirmed in vitro to be specific for cytomegalovirus antigens. A later analysis found that most CMV-associated TCR beta chains appeared HLA-restricted, with HLA associations seemingly driven largely by CMV exposure.

This receptor was obtained from a woman younger than 45 in good health and CMV-seropositive. Sequenced input: PBMCs. The V and J segments used are TRBV11-2 and TRBJ2-3, with TRBD2 identical over 7 junction bases. The nucleotides read TGTGCCAGCGGGGGGGGTAGCACAGATACGCAGTATTTT. Translated, it reads CASGGGSTDTQYF. With all but the CDR3 taken from the reference TRBV11-2 and TRBJ2-3 genes, the full variable domain is: EAGVAQSPRYKIIEKRQSVAFWCNPISGHATLYWYQQILGQGPKLLIQFQNNGVVDDSQLPKDRFSAERLKGVDSTLKIQPAKLEDSAVYLCASGGGSTDTQYFGPGTRLTVL.